This T cell receptor (beta chain) originates from a study of graft-versus-host responses after intestinal transplantation. About the research overall: Recipients across the board were started on anti-thymocyte globulin induction, then kept on tacrolimus and steroids for two to three years. Study-wide findings and caveats: Across patients carrying graft-donor T cell macrochimerism, allografts held high graft-versus-host to host-versus-graft clonal ratios. Among recipient marrow samples, GvH clones were found; some appeared first in ileum or blood. Early post-transplant falls in HvG clones accompanied the peak levels of circulating GvH clones.

Details on this clone: Its antigen is as yet unknown.

Method: immunoSEQ multiplex PCR; TCRdb's copy keeps in-frame clones and lacks some. The sample includes 40,000 to 45,000 clones, under 95% of them seen just once. The germline V and J ends were trimmed by 4 bases and 6 bases, with 10 bases remaining between them. The CDR3 loop spans 13 amino acids. This receptor was taken from a human patient who received an intestinal transplant, so some T cells may come from the graft donor. The chain employs TRBV5-3 and TRBJ1-4, with D tentatively TRBD1 (6 bases). TRBV5-3 has ORF status, its function being uncertain. Sequenced material: PBMCs, taken approximately 320 days after intestinal transplant. The CDR3 loop reads CARSPRQDEKLFF. The CDR3 nucleotides are TGTGCCAGAAGCCCTAGACAGGATGAAAAACTGTTTTTT.